These 22 T cell receptor beta chains originate from one sample sequenced in a study of blood T cell repertoires in COVID-19. This table comes from immunoSEQ multiplex PCR, and its TCRdb copy is limited to in-frame clones, with some not included. The data show 200,000 to 300,000 clones, about 89% seen once. Sample: peripheral blood. These receptor sequences come from a woman in her forties or fifties with acute or convalescent COVID-19.

CDR3 nucleotides: TGTGCCAGTAGTCAAGTGGGGGGGAGCTACAATGAGCAGTTCTTC. Its protein product is CASSQVGGSYNEQFF. The V call is TRBV19, the J call TRBJ2-1; the match to TRBD2 covers 7 bases. CDR1 LNHDA and CDR2 SQIVND come from the germline V gene (reference sequence). CDR3 length: 15 amino acids. V was clipped by 5 bases and J by 3 bases; unmatched bases: 7.

V and J are TRBV7-7 and TRBJ2-3; D call uncertain. The germline V and J ends were trimmed by 0 bases and 4 bases, with 5 bases remaining between them. CDR3 length: 13 residues. Per germline, CDR1 SSHAT and CDR2 FNYEAQ (reference sequence). DNA for the CDR3: TGTGCCAGCAGCTTAGCCGGAGCAGATACGCAGTATTTT. Protein sequence: CASSLAGADTQYF.

The chain recombines TRBV23-1 with TRBJ2-3; D unresolved. TRBV23-1 is an open reading frame, and its role is uncertain. The germline V and J ends were trimmed by 0 bases and 1 base, with 5 bases remaining between them. This CDR3 is built from 14 residues. CDR3 loop: CASSQSTGTDTQYF. In DNA form, the CDR3 reads TGCGCCAGCAGTCAATCCACGGGCACAGATACGCAGTATTTT.

Turning to this clone: The same CDR3 also results from other DNA sequences found in this sample. The gene calls are TRBV18 and TRBJ1-1; TRBD1 is a possible D gene (5 bases). V dropped 1 base and J dropped 2 bases, with 8 bases sitting between them. The germline gives CDR1 KGHSH, CDR2 LQKENI. This CDR3 comprises 14 residues. The DNA of the CDR3 is TGTGCCAGCTCACCACGTCAGGGTAACACTGAAGCTTTCTTT. Encoded protein: CASSPRQGNTEAFF. The whole variable domain, filled in from reference TRBV18 and TRBJ1-1, reads NAGVMQNPRHLVRRRGQEARLRCSPMKGHSHVYWYRQLPEEGLKFMVYLQKENIIDESGMPKERFSAEFPKEGPSILRIQQVVRGDSAAYFCASSPRQGNTEAFFGQGTRLTVV.

There are a few counts of this clone. The chain is built from TRBV7-2 and TRBJ1-2; 7 positions agree with TRBD1. Germline V gives CDR1 SGHTA, CDR2 FQGNSA. This CDR3 has 16 amino acids. Trimming took 7 bases from V and 3 from J; bases not matched to a gene: 14. CDR3 bases: TGTGCCAGCACCTCCGGGTATAGACAGGGACACTATGGCTACACCTTC. Amino acid sequence: CASTSGYRQGHYGYTF.

This clone appeared a few times. This chain joins TRBV28 and TRBJ2-7; weak D call: TRBD2 (6 bases). Germline values: CDR1 MDHEN, CDR2 SYDVKM. V lost 3 bases, J lost 4 bases, and 10 bases lay in between. This CDR3 region has 13 residues. The CDR3 spells CASSLTLAYEQYF. CDR3 in DNA: TGTGCCAGCAGTTTGACACTAGCTTACGAGCAGTACTTC.

The gene calls are TRBV6-6 and TRBJ2-2, with 10 positions matching TRBD2. The CDR3 consists of 15 residues. CDR1 and CDR2 (germline): MNHNY, SVGAGI (reference sequence). Germline trimming cut 8 bases from V and 6 bases from J; bases unmatched to any gene: 9. The DNA of the CDR3 is TGTGCCAGCGTGGGTATAGCGGGAGGACCCGGGGAGCTGTTTTTT. Translation: CASVGIAGGPGELFF.

The chain couples TRBV29-1 to TRBJ2-2; D not certain. The CDR3 length is 11 residues. Germline values: CDR1 SQVTM, CDR2 ANQGSEA. V was trimmed by 4 bases and J by 4 bases, leaving 4 bases between them. Here the CDR3 reads CSVAFTGELFF. CDR3 DNA sequence: TGCAGCGTTGCTTTCACCGGGGAGCTGTTTTTT.

This chain connects TRBV5-8 to TRBJ2-2; the match to TRBD1 covers 9 bases. V gave up 4 bases and J gave up 5 bases; unmatched junction bases: 12. The CDR3 totals 17 residues. Germline V gene lookup returns CDR1 SGHTS and CDR2 YDEGEE. The CDR3 is CASSLHTGTGWTGELFF. CDR3 sequence (DNA): TGTGCCAGCAGCCTACACACTGGGACAGGGTGGACCGGGGAGCTGTTTTTT.

V usage is TRBV10-3 and J usage is TRBJ2-2, with 9 bases that match TRBD1. CDR1 is ENHRY and CDR2 is SYGVKD in the germline V gene. V dropped 6 bases and J dropped 5; count of bases not matched to a gene: 13. The CDR3 spans 17 residues. In nucleotides, the CDR3 is TGTGCCATCAGCGAAAATACAGGGGGCGGATTGACCGGGGAGCTGTTTTTT. It is translated as CAISENTGGGLTGELFF.

This chain links TRBV27 with TRBJ2-7; the D is unclear. The CDR3 length is 13 residues. The germline V gene encodes CDR1 MNHEY and CDR2 SMNVEV (reference sequence). Trimming shortened V by 4 bases and J by 3 bases, and 10 bases separated the two germline ends. The CDR3 nucleotides read TGTGCCAGCAGTTCGGTTCTAGGCTACGAGCAGTACTTC. It translates to CASSSVLGYEQYF.

The rearrangement links TRBV27 to TRBJ1-1, with a weak D call TRBD1 (5 bases). The CDR3 spans 19 residues. V dropped 2 bases and J dropped 3 bases, with 25 bases sitting between them. CDR1 and CDR2 (germline): MNHEY, SMNVEV (reference sequence). CDR3 residues: CASSLRGAVVPPWDTEAFF. The CDR3, as DNA: TGTGCCAGCAGTTTAAGGGGCGCGGTAGTCCCCCCATGGGACACTGAAGCTTTCTTT.

The J gene is TRBJ1-3, the V gene TRBV28; 7 nucleotides agree with TRBD1. After removal of 3 bases from V and 1 base from J, the junction contained 6 bases not matched to a gene. The CDR3 length is 16 residues. The V gene's germline CDR1 is MDHEN and CDR2 SYDVKM. The CDR3 coding sequence is TGTGCCAGCAGTTTGCTAGGGGGCCCATCTGGAAACACCATATATTTT. Translated, it gives CASSLLGGPSGNTIYF.

CDR3 nucleotide sequence: TGTGCCAGCACTCTCAGGGGCGATTCAGATACGCAGTATTTT. Residues: CASTLRGDSDTQYF. J is TRBJ2-3 and V is TRBV6-5, with a possible D match to TRBD1 (6 bases). This CDR3 comprises 14 residues. Trimming pared 7 bases from V and 4 bases from J, leaving 15 bases between. Germline CDR1 MNHEY, CDR2 SVGAGI.

The rearrangement joins TRBV27 to TRBJ2-7; tentatively, D is TRBD2 (6 bases). CDR3 length equals 16 residues. Per germline, CDR1 MNHEY and CDR2 SMNVEV (reference sequence). The V end was cut by 6 bases, the J end by 3 bases, with 21 bases between. CDR3: CASSQRYLAIYYEQYF. The CDR3 coding sequence is TGTGCCAGCAGCCAAAGGTACCTAGCGATTTACTACGAGCAGTACTTC.

The chain employs TRBV18 and TRBJ2-3; 9 bases are a match to TRBD2. Germline V lookup: CDR1 KGHSH, CDR2 LQKENI. The J segment lost 3 bases and the V segment lost 3 bases, leaving 7 bases of the junction unmatched. This CDR3 is 16 amino acids long. CDR3 amino acids: CASSPLAGNPTDTQYF. The CDR3, as DNA: TGTGCCAGCTCACCTCTAGCGGGAAACCCAACAGATACGCAGTATTTT.

V is TRBV5-6 and J is TRBJ2-1; maybe TRBD2 (6 bases). V was cut by 0 bases and J by 12 bases, with 16 bases left in between. The CDR3 extends over 14 amino acids. Germline loops: CDR1 SGHDT, CDR2 YYEEEE. CDR3 in DNA: TGTGCCAGCAGCTTGGTGGGACTGGGGGGATGGCAGTTCTTC. Translating it yields CASSLVGLGGWQFF.

The rearrangement links TRBV7-8 to TRBJ2-1; D remains unclear. The V gene lost 1 base and the J gene lost 4 bases, with 8 bases spanning the gap. CDR3 length equals 14 residues. Per germline, CDR1 SGHVS and CDR2 FQNEAQ. Here the CDR3 DNA reads TGTGCCAGCAGCTTAGTACCGGTTTACAATGAGCAGTTCTTC. This translates into CASSLVPVYNEQFF.

This chain links TRBV27 with TRBJ2-7, with D maybe TRBD1 (5 bases). Germline lookup yields CDR1 MNHEY and CDR2 SMNVEV (reference sequence). V lost 0 bases, J lost 4 bases, and 16 bases lay in between. The CDR3 consists of 16 residues. The CDR3 bases are TGTGCCAGCAGTTTATCGGCGCAGGGCATTGGGTACGAGCAGTACTTC. Translated: CASSLSAQGIGYEQYF.

This rearrangement joins TRBV6-5 to TRBJ1-1; D is uncertain. V was clipped by 0 bases and J by 5 bases, with 10 bases between them. The germline V gene has CDR1 MNHEY and CDR2 SVGAGI. CDR3 length equals 14 residues. The CDR3 DNA is TGTGCCAGCAGTTACTCGTCGTCGGGGACTGAAGCTTTCTTT. The encoded protein is CASSYSSSGTEAFF.

V gene TRBV30 combines with J gene TRBJ1-2, with 7 bases lining up with TRBD1. The V and J ends lost 1 base and 8 bases, in that order; junction bases with no gene match: 4. This CDR3 spans 12 amino acids. The V gene's germline CDR1 is GTSNPN and CDR2 SVGIG (reference sequence). CDR3 bases: TGTGCCTGGAGTGGGGGACAGTGGGGCTACACCTTC. Amino acid sequence: CAWSGGQWGYTF. The full variable domain, rest sourced from reference TRBV30 and TRBJ1-2, is SQTIHQWPATLVQPVGSPLSLECTVEGTSNPNLYWYRQAAGRGLQLLFYSVGIGQISSEVPQNLSASRPQDRQFILSSKKLLLSDSGFYLCAWSGGQWGYTFGSGTRLTVV.

The rearrangement joins TRBV28 to TRBJ2-5; a weak D match, TRBD1 (6 bases). Between the trimmed V and J ends, which lost 4 bases and 3 bases, there was a span of 18 bases. Per the germline V gene, CDR1 is MDHEN and CDR2 is SYDVKM. The CDR3 length is 16 residues. CDR3 DNA: TGTGCCAGCAGTTCATGGACAGCCCTAGGGGAAGAGACCCAGTACTTC. It encodes CASSSWTALGEETQYF.